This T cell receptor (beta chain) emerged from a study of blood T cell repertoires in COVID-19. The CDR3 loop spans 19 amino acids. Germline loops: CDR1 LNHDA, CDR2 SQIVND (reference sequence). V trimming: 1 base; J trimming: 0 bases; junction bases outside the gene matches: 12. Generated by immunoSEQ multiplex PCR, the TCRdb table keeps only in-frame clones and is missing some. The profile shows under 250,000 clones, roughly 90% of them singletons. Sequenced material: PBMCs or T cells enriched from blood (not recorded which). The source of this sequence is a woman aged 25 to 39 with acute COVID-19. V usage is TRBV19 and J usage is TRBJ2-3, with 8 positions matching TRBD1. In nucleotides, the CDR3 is TGTGCCAGTAGTATAGCCCTGACAGGGGTTAGGTGGAGCACAGATACGCAGTATTTT. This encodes CASSIALTGVRWSTDTQYF.